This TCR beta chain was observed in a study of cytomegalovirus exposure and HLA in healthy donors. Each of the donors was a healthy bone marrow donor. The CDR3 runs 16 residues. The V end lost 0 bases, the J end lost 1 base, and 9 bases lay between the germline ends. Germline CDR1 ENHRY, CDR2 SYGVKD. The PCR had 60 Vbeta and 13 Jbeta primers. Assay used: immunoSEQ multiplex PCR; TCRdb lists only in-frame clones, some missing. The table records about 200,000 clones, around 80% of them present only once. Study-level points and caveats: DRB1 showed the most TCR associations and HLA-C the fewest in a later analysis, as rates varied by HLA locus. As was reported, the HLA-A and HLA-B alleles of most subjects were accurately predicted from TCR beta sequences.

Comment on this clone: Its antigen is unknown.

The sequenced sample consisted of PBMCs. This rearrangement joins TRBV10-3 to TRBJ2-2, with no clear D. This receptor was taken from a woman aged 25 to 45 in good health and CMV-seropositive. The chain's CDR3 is CAISESTILNTGELFF. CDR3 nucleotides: TGTGCCATCAGTGAGTCCACTATACTGAACACCGGGGAGCTGTTTTTT.